The entry below describes one T cell receptor (beta chain). Antigen unknown. The data were taken from a study of blood T cells in healthy people across ages. General study results and limits: Since the PBMCs were unsorted, naive and antigen-experienced cells could not be conclusively compared.

Then a second PCR, running roughly 7 to 11 cycles, was carried out with a sample-barcoded 5' primer and a J-beta primer mix. At least 3 million CDR3-containing paired-end reads were obtained per sample. TCRdb itself ran the 5' RACE reads through MiXCR, one entry per CDR3 protein. The sample has some 1,500,000 distinct CDR3 sequences, less than 45% seen once. The length of the CDR3 is 14 residues. V lost 2 bases to trimming and J lost 8 bases; unmatched junction nucleotides: 7. Germline CDR1 is ENHRY and CDR2 is SYGVKD. The chain carries TRBV10-3 and TRBJ1-1; TRBD1 matches 8 bases. This TCR came from a woman aged 18-30 years in good health. Sequenced sample: blood. CDR3 loop: CAISEETGVAEAFF. CDR3 bases: TGTGCCATCAGTGAGGAGACAGGGGTTGCGGAAGCTTTCTTT.